The 32 T cell receptor beta chains given below trace back to one sample, sequenced in a study of T cells after yellow fever vaccination. TCRdb passed the 5' RACE reads through MiXCR, listing each CDR3 protein once. This sample has 65,000 to 70,000 distinct CDR3 sequences; approximately 6.2% occur once, and the top ten carry roughly 2.3%. The specimen comprised CD4+ T cells sorted from PBMCs, sampled around 15 days after the first yellow fever vaccination. These receptors came from a man between 18 and 35 years old who received the YFV17D yellow fever vaccine.

This clonotype was seen ten or more times. The chain uses TRBV5-6 and TRBJ1-2, with 8 bases aligning to TRBD1. CDR1 is SGHDT and CDR2 is YYEEEE in the germline V gene. J was trimmed by 3 bases and V by 4 bases; bases with no gene match: 8. CDR3 size: 15 residues. The DNA of the CDR3 is TGTGCCAGCAGCACCGCCGGACAGGGCTACTATGGCTACACCTTC. Translating gives CASSTAGQGYYGYTF. Complete variable domain (other parts from reference TRBV5-6 and TRBJ1-2): DAGVTQSPTHLIKTRGQQVTLRCSPKSGHDTVSWYQQALGQGPQFIFQYYEEEERQRGNFPDRFSGHQFPNYSSELNVNALLLGDSALYLCASSTAGQGYYGYTFGSGTRLTVV.

This clonotype appeared a few times. The CDR3 nucleotides read TGTGCCAGCAGCGAACAGAATGAGCAGTTCTTC. Its protein is CASSEQNEQFF. This chain uses TRBV5-4 with TRBJ2-1; D not certain. Germline V lookup: CDR1 SGHNT, CDR2 YYREEE (reference sequence). This CDR3 has 11 amino acids. The germline V and J ends were trimmed by 4 bases and 7 bases, with 6 bases remaining between them.

To note about this clonotype: A much larger clone sits a single nucleotide away, making a read error possible. V and J are TRBV5-1 and TRBJ2-7; D remains ambiguous. CDR1 is SGHRS and CDR2 is YFSETQ in the germline V gene. The CDR3 is 11 residues long. In DNA form, the CDR3 reads TGCCCCAGCAGCGACTTCTACGAGCAGTACTTC. Translation gives CPSSDFYEQYF. The whole variable domain, filled in from reference TRBV5-1 and TRBJ2-7, reads KAGVTQTPRYLIKTRGQQVTLSCSPISGHRSVSWYQQTPGQGLQFLFEYFSETQRNKGNFPGRFSGRQFSNSRSEMNVSTLELGDSALYLCPSSDFYEQYFGPGTRLTVT.

This clonotype was counted ten times or more. V is TRBV7-2 and J is TRBJ2-4; TRBD1 aligns across 8 bases. The V segment lost 0 bases and the J segment 3 bases; nucleotides outside the gene matches: 7. CDR1 is SGHTA and CDR2 is FQGNSA in the germline V gene. The CDR3 runs to 17 residues. CDR3: CASSLAQGQGVKNIQYF. The CDR3 DNA follows: TGTGCCAGCAGCTTAGCGCAAGGACAGGGAGTCAAAAACATTCAGTACTTC.

This clonotype was picked up a small number of times. The CDR3, as DNA: TGTGCCAGCAGTGACTCGAGAGGCGAAGAGACCCAGTACTTC. Its protein is CASSDSRGEETQYF. This sequence joins TRBV6-4 and TRBJ2-5; D unclear. Per germline, CDR1 MRHNA and CDR2 SNTAGT. The CDR3 has 14 residues. V was shortened by 0 bases and J by 3 bases, with 8 bases between the two germline ends.

This clonotype was observed at least ten times. The chain employs TRBV4-3 and TRBJ2-3; no firm D call. The germline V gene encodes CDR1 LGHNA and CDR2 YSLEER. Trimming pared 1 base from V and 5 bases from J, leaving 13 bases between. The CDR3 spans 15 residues. CDR3 loop: CASSQVADVRDTQYF. CDR3 DNA sequence: TGCGCCAGCAGCCAAGTGGCGGACGTGAGAGATACGCAGTATTTT.

This clonotype has a count of ten or more. The chain has TRBV12-3 or TRBV12-4 and TRBJ2-6; D not resolved. The CDR3 is made up of 13 amino acids. V lost 7 bases and J lost 0, with 4 bases in between. Here the CDR3 reads CASTYSGANVLTF. CDR3 bases: TGTGCCAGCACCTACTCTGGGGCCAACGTCCTGACTTTC.

The chain links TRBV28 to TRBJ2-3; D is undetermined. Germline CDR1 MDHEN, CDR2 SYDVKM. Trimming pared 8 bases from V and 1 base from J, leaving 16 bases between. The CDR3 is 15 residues long. The CDR3 protein is CASGPGFLRTDTQYF. CDR3 nucleotides: TGTGCCAGCGGCCCCGGGTTCCTCCGCACAGATACGCAGTATTTT.

In the case of this clonotype: A single base separates this from a much larger clone, so it may be a read error. The gene calls are TRBV5-4 and TRBJ2-3; D is possibly TRBD1 or TRBD2 (5 bases each). Germline loops: CDR1 SGHNT, CDR2 YYREEE (reference sequence). The V end lost 4 bases, the J end lost 2 bases, and 14 bases lay between the germline ends. CDR3 size: 15 residues. Written as DNA, the CDR3 is TGTGCCAGCAGCCGGAAGGGGAGCTCCACAGATACGCAGTATTTT. It translates to CASSRKGSSTDTQYF. Full variable domain (missing parts from reference TRBV5-4 and TRBJ2-3): ETGVTQSPTHLIKTRGQQVTLRCSSQSGHNTVSWYQQALGQGPQFIFQYYREEENGRGNFPPRFSGLQFPNYSSELNVNALELDDSALYLCASSRKGSSTDTQYFGPGTRLTVL.

This clonotype was recorded at least ten times. The rearrangement joins TRBV10-3 to TRBJ2-3; D possibly uses TRBD1 or TRBD2 (6 bases each). The germline gives CDR1 ENHRY, CDR2 SYGVKD. CDR3 length: 13 amino acids. The CDR3 DNA reads TGTGCTTCCCAGGGGAGGACGTCAGATACGCAGTATTTT. It codes for CASQGRTSDTQYF.

As for this clonotype: A much larger clone lies a single base off, so this may be a read error. The chain carries TRBV20-1 and TRBJ2-5, with 11 bases matching TRBD2. The length of the CDR3 is 14 residues. CDR1 and CDR2 from the germline V gene are DFQATT and SNEGSKA (reference sequence). Written as DNA, the CDR3 is TGCAGTGCACCTCGGACTAGCGGGCCTGAGACCCGGTACTTC. This codes for CSAPRTSGPETRYF.

This clonotype was observed many times. V gene TRBV5-1 combines with J gene TRBJ2-1; no definite D call. This CDR3 comprises 13 residues. Trimming removed 5 bases at V and 7 bases at J, with 13 bases between. CDR1 is SGHRS, CDR2 YFSETQ, per germline. CDR3 amino acids: CASRRGGENEQFF. DNA for the CDR3: TGCGCCAGCAGGCGCGGTGGGGAAAATGAGCAGTTCTTC.

This clonotype has ten or more counts. The V and J genes are TRBV5-1 and TRBJ1-2, with a weak D call TRBD1 (6 bases). Germline loops: CDR1 SGHRS, CDR2 YFSETQ. CDR3 length: 14 amino acids. V lost 3 bases and J 4 bases, leaving 13 bases between the germline ends. The CDR3 spells CASSSNRDSYGYTF. Written as DNA, the CDR3 is TGCGCCAGCAGCTCTAACAGGGATTCCTATGGCTACACCTTC.

This clonotype was observed many times. The chain employs TRBV25-1 and TRBJ1-1; 7 bases are a match to TRBD1. Unmatched junction bases numbered 2, after V lost 6 bases and J lost 1 base. Germline-derived CDR1 and CDR2 are MGHDK and SYGVNS. CDR3 length: 13 amino acids. The CDR3: CASRNRGNTEAFF. CDR3 nucleotide sequence: TGTGCCAGCAGGAACAGGGGGAACACTGAAGCTTTCTTT.

This clonotype was seen many times. This chain uses TRBV20-1 with TRBJ2-7; D tentatively fits TRBD1 or TRBD2 (6 bases each). Trimming removed 0 bases from V and 7 bases from J, with 16 bases in between. The CDR3 runs to 14 residues. Germline V lookup: CDR1 DFQATT, CDR2 SNEGSKA (reference sequence). Written as DNA, the CDR3 is TGCAGTGCTAGAGACGGGGGCCTACGGGAAGAGCAGTACGTC. It codes for CSARDGGLREEQYV.

This clonotype was detected many times. The chain links TRBV7-6 to TRBJ2-3, with TRBD2 matching 9 bases. The length of the CDR3 is 18 residues. Germline V CDR1 and CDR2: SGHVS, FNYEAQ. V was pared by 3 bases and J by 3 bases, with 13 bases of the junction left unmatched. The CDR3 protein is CASSLFAWRGGVTDTQYF. CDR3 DNA sequence: TGTGCCAGCAGCTTGTTCGCGTGGCGCGGGGGGGTGACAGATACGCAGTATTTT.

This clonotype was counted at least ten times. The V call is TRBV20-1, the J call TRBJ1-2; D is ambiguous. This CDR3 is built from 14 residues. V was trimmed by 3 bases and J by 4 bases, leaving 15 bases between them. Germline CDR1 DFQATT, CDR2 SNEGSKA (reference sequence). In nucleotides, the CDR3 is TGCAGTGCTAGGCCCGCCATGTGGGCCTATGGCTACACCTTC. Protein: CSARPAMWAYGYTF.

Ten or more counts support this clonotype. The chain recombines TRBV7-9 with TRBJ1-2, with D unclear. In germline, CDR1 is SEHNR, CDR2 FQNEAQ (reference sequence). The ends were cut back, 1 base at V and 2 bases at J, with 8 bases in the middle. This CDR3 is 14 amino acids long. The CDR3 region is CASSLGQNNYGYTF. CDR3 in DNA: TGTGCCAGCAGCTTAGGGCAGAACAACTATGGCTACACCTTC.

This clonotype occurred many times. The chain couples TRBV10-3 to TRBJ2-1; D gene uncertain. The CDR3 consists of 12 residues. Germline V gene data show CDR1 as ENHRY and CDR2 as SYGVKD. The V and J ends lost 6 bases and 4 bases respectively, with 7 bases between them. CDR3 sequence: CAIRQSYNEQFF. The CDR3, as DNA: TGTGCCATCAGGCAGAGTTACAATGAGCAGTTCTTC.

This clonotype was recorded at least ten times. This sequence joins TRBV5-1 and TRBJ2-1, with D possibly being TRBD2 (6 bases). Trimming cost V 3 bases and J 0 bases, with 13 bases left between them. The CDR3 spans 16 residues. Germline V gene sequence: CDR1 SGHRS, CDR2 YFSETQ. The CDR3 DNA follows: TGCGCCAGCAGCTCCTATAGCGGAAGCTCCTACAATGAGCAGTTCTTC. Translated: CASSSYSGSSYNEQFF.

This clonotype was counted at least ten times. The V and J genes are TRBV19 and TRBJ2-3; D is possibly TRBD1 or TRBD2 (6 bases each). The CDR3 sequence is 16 residues long. The germline V and J ends were trimmed by 5 bases and 3 bases, with 18 bases remaining between them. Germline CDR1 LNHDA, CDR2 SQIVND (reference sequence). The CDR3 reads CASSGRDKGRTDTQYF. The CDR3, as DNA: TGTGCCAGTAGTGGACGGGACAAGGGGAGGACAGATACGCAGTATTTT.

This clonotype came up many times. The CDR3 DNA reads as TGTGCCAGCAGCTCCGAGCGGGGGGGCTTTCATACGCAGTATTTT. It is translated as CASSSERGGFHTQYF. The V gene is TRBV7-2, the J gene TRBJ2-3; 10 nucleotides agree with TRBD2. CDR1 is SGHTA, CDR2 FQGNSA, per germline. The CDR3 loop spans 15 amino acids. V shed 4 bases, J shed 7 bases, and the junction held 8 bases outside the gene matches.

This clonotype was seen repeatedly, ten times or more. V gene TRBV5-6 combines with J gene TRBJ2-2, with D unclear. The CDR3 covers 12 residues. The V gene lost 2 bases and the J gene lost 10 bases, with 9 bases spanning the gap. CDR1 and CDR2 from the germline V gene are SGHDT and YYEEEE. The CDR3 region is CASSFSGVELFF. DNA for the CDR3: TGTGCCAGCAGCTTTTCAGGCGTGGAGCTGTTTTTT.

This clonotype showed up many times. The rearrangement joins TRBV19 to TRBJ2-2; TRBD1 is a possible D gene (5 bases). CDR1 and CDR2 from the germline V gene are LNHDA and SQIVND (reference sequence). Trimming cost V 3 bases and J 5 bases, with 10 bases left between them. This CDR3 is 14 amino acids long. CDR3 coding DNA: TGTGCCAGTAGTATGCAGGGCAGAACCGGGGAGCTGTTTTTT. It is translated as CASSMQGRTGELFF.

This clonotype occurred many times. J is TRBJ1-2 and V is TRBV7-2; D call uncertain. This CDR3 is built from 13 residues. Trimming removed 5 bases at V and 0 bases at J, with 7 bases between. CDR1 and CDR2 (germline): SGHTA, FQGNSA. This CDR3 is CASSPRANYGYTF. CDR3 DNA: TGTGCCAGCAGCCCCCGGGCTAACTATGGCTACACCTTC.

A few counts support this clonotype. DNA for the CDR3: TGCGCCAGCAGCCAGGAACAGGGGAATCTTGGAGCTTTCTTT. It is translated as CASSQEQGNLGAFF. The rearrangement joins TRBV5-1 to TRBJ1-1; TRBD1 matches 7 bases. This CDR3 spans 14 amino acids. Germline CDR1 is SGHRS and CDR2 is YFSETQ. The V gene end was trimmed by 4 bases and the J gene end by 10 bases; junction bases not matched to a gene: 13.

This clonotype was counted ten times or more. This rearrangement joins TRBV19 to TRBJ1-2; D remains ambiguous. This CDR3 is 16 amino acids long. Per germline, CDR1 LNHDA and CDR2 SQIVND (reference sequence). With 6 bases removed from V and 1 base from J, the gap between germline ends came to 18 bases. DNA of the CDR3: TGTGCCAGTAGCCGCCGAGGCGGGCGTGGTAACTATGGCTACACCTTC. Translated: CASSRRGGRGNYGYTF.

The table lists this clonotype with many counts. The chain uses TRBV27 and TRBJ2-5; D ambiguous. This CDR3 is built from 14 residues. V shed 4 bases and J shed 4 bases, with 13 bases lying between them. Germline V gives CDR1 MNHEY, CDR2 SMNVEV (reference sequence). DNA of the CDR3: TGTGCCAGCAGTTCTTCCCACCCGACAGAGACCCAGTACTTC. Translation: CASSSSHPTETQYF.

This clonotype appeared many times. This chain uses TRBV19 with TRBJ2-3; the match to TRBD2 covers 7 bases. This CDR3 is 17 amino acids long. After removal of 4 bases from V and 1 base from J, the junction contained 11 bases not matched to a gene. Per germline, CDR1 LNHDA and CDR2 SQIVND (reference sequence). The CDR3 nucleotides are TGTGCCAGTAGTAAAAGGGTATTGGCGGGGGGCACAGATACGCAGTATTTT. Its translation: CASSKRVLAGGTDTQYF.

A few counts support this clonotype. This chain uses TRBV7-8 with TRBJ1-1; D perhaps matches TRBD1 (6 bases). V lost 0 bases and J lost 5, with 10 bases in between. The germline V gene encodes CDR1 SGHVS and CDR2 FQNEAQ. The CDR3 is 14 amino acids. CDR3 residues: CASSLALGGTEAFF. The CDR3 DNA follows: TGTGCCAGCAGCTTAGCTTTAGGGGGGACTGAAGCTTTCTTT.

The chain joins TRBV5-6 to TRBJ1-2; perhaps TRBD1 as D (5 bases). Germline CDR1 and CDR2: SGHDT and YYEEEE. Trimming pared 5 bases from V and 4 bases from J, leaving 12 bases between. The CDR3 spans 13 residues. The CDR3: CASRPGLIYGYTF. In DNA, the CDR3 is TGTGCCAGCAGACCGGGGCTGATCTATGGCTACACCTTC.

This clonotype appeared many times. The chain uses TRBV20-1 and TRBJ2-1, with 12 bases matching TRBD2. There are 16 residues in the CDR3. Germline V lookup: CDR1 DFQATT, CDR2 SNEGSKA (reference sequence). Losses at the gene ends were 2 bases for V and 6 bases for J; bases not matched to a gene: 8. CDR3 loop: CSARPLAGGHFNEQFF. DNA for the CDR3: TGCAGTGCTAGACCGCTAGCGGGGGGGCATTTCAATGAGCAGTTCTTC.